This TCR beta chain is from a study of cytomegalovirus exposure and HLA in healthy donors. Study-wide context: Later analysis reported that the approximately 120 validation repertoires shared the platform of the roughly 700 first-cohort repertoires.

The repertoire was sequenced with immunoSEQ multiplex PCR; TCRdb's copy has only in-frame clones and lacks some. The table lists roughly 260,000 clones, 90% of them singletons, with 0.37% in the top ten. Note on this clone: Its antigen is as yet unknown.

Study results and limitations: The tendency of first-cohort TCR clusters to co-occur in the 120 validation repertoires was the finding of a later analysis. The authors listed 150 to 200 TCR beta chains as cytomegalovirus-associated.

The TCR was taken from a young woman in good health and CMV-seronegative. What was sequenced was PBMCs.

CDR3 sequence: CASSLVASGGADTQYF. In DNA, the CDR3 is TGTGCCAGCAGCTTGGTAGCTAGCGGGGGGGCAGATACGCAGTATTTT. The chain carries TRBV5-4 and TRBJ2-3; 12 bases fit TRBD2. This CDR3 contains 16 residues. Germline V lookup: CDR1 SGHNT, CDR2 YYREEE (reference sequence). The V segment lost 0 bases and the J segment 4 bases; nucleotides outside the gene matches: 3. Full variable domain (missing parts from reference TRBV5-4 and TRBJ2-3): ETGVTQSPTHLIKTRGQQVTLRCSSQSGHNTVSWYQQALGQGPQFIFQYYREEENGRGNFPPRFSGLQFPNYSSELNVNALELDDSALYLCASSLVASGGADTQYFGPGTRLTVL.